These 21 T cell receptor beta chains were sequenced from one sample in a study of shared clonotypes between healthy human individuals. Method: immunoSEQ multiplex PCR; TCRdb's copy keeps in-frame clones and lacks some. The data contain some 680,000 clones, roughly 73% of them seen just once; the ten biggest clones take up 1.5% to 2%. The sequenced sample was memory CD4+ T cells sorted from blood. Subset denoted: CD45RA-negative fraction. The receptor set was obtained from a woman aged 25 to 39 in good health.

V usage is TRBV7-6 and J usage is TRBJ1-1; the match to TRBD1 covers 9 bases. The CDR3 is 16 amino acids. Germline V gene data show CDR1 as SGHVS and CDR2 as FNYEAQ. The J segment lost 5 bases and the V segment lost 5 bases, leaving 12 bases of the junction unmatched. The DNA for the CDR3 is TGTGCCAGCAGCCACTCCGGGACAGGGACGGGGACTGAAGCTTTCTTT. Translation: CASSHSGTGTGTEAFF.

V and J are TRBV14 and TRBJ2-7; TRBD2 matches at 8 bases. CDR3 length equals 14 residues. The germline gives CDR1 SGHDN, CDR2 FVKESK. Trimming cost V 4 bases and J 6 bases; bases outside gene matches: 8. CDR3 in amino acids: CASSPLAEVAEQYF. CDR3 sequence (DNA): TGTGCCAGCAGCCCACTAGCGGAAGTCGCCGAGCAGTACTTC.

The V call is TRBV5-6, the J call TRBJ1-2; 10 bases match TRBD1. This CDR3 spans 14 amino acids. With 4 bases clipped from V and 3 bases from J, the junction kept 3 bases outside the gene matches. Germline assignment: CDR1 SGHDT and CDR2 YYEEEE. CDR3 nucleotides: TGTGCCAGCAGCGCCGGACAGGGGGACTATGGCTACACCTTC. Its protein is CASSAGQGDYGYTF.

The genes are TRBV5-1 and TRBJ2-3, with 10 nucleotides matching TRBD2. Germline loops: CDR1 SGHRS, CDR2 YFSETQ. The V gene end was trimmed by 2 bases and the J gene end by 4 bases; junction bases not matched to a gene: 4. This CDR3 contains 15 residues. For the CDR3, the DNA is TGCGCCAGCAGCTTTCTAGCGGGAGAGGCAGATACGCAGTATTTT. It encodes CASSFLAGEADTQYF.

With respect to this clone: At one end, the junction sequence differs from germline, possibly due to a read error. CDR3 bases: TGTGCCACCAGTGGAAGGAAGAGCTCCTACAATGAGCAGTTCTTC. Residues: CATSGRKSSYNEQFF. The chain has TRBV28 and TRBJ2-1; D is unresolved. Germline V lookup: CDR1 MDHEN, CDR2 SYDVKM. This CDR3 has 15 residues.

The rearrangement uses TRBV29-1 and TRBJ1-5; perhaps TRBD1 as D (6 bases). CDR3 size: 14 residues. CDR1 and CDR2 (germline): SQVTM, ANQGSEA. V was shortened by 5 bases and J by 4 bases, with 15 bases between the two germline ends. CDR3: CSVRWGGSNQPQHF. The CDR3 nucleotides are TGCAGCGTTAGGTGGGGGGGCTCAAATCAGCCCCAGCATTTT.

The J gene is TRBJ1-5, the V gene TRBV19; D remains unclear. Trimming stripped 3 bases from V and 7 bases from J, with 10 bases between. The germline gives CDR1 LNHDA, CDR2 SQIVND (reference sequence). The CDR3 is made up of 13 amino acids. The CDR3 nucleotides are TGTGCCAGTAGTATTGTTGCAAGACAGCCCCAGCATTTT. It translates to CASSIVARQPQHF.

This clone was seen more than once but under ten times. The same CDR3 arises from other DNA sequences in this sample as well. The chain carries TRBV11-2 and TRBJ1-4; D is uncertain. CDR1 SGHAT and CDR2 FQNNGV come from the germline V gene. The length of the CDR3 is 13 residues. V dropped 1 base and J dropped 4 bases, with 4 bases sitting between them. CDR3 loop: CASSLGGNEKLFF. For the CDR3, the DNA is TGTGCCAGCAGCTTAGGGGGTAATGAAAAACTGTTTTTT.

The V call is TRBV27, the J call TRBJ1-4, with no clear D. The CDR3 has 14 residues. Trimming removed 4 bases at V and 8 bases at J, with 14 bases between. Germline CDR1 and CDR2: MNHEY and SMNVEV (reference sequence). In DNA form, the CDR3 reads TGTGCCAGCAGTTCCACGGCGATGCGAGAAAAACTGTTTTTT. It translates to CASSSTAMREKLFF.

The CDR3 DNA sequence: TGTGCCTGGAGTGTGCAATCTGGAAACACCATATATTTT. It codes for CAWSVQSGNTIYF. The genes are TRBV30 and TRBJ1-3; D uncertain. V lost 0 bases and J 1 base, leaving 4 bases between the germline ends. The CDR3 has 13 amino acids. Germline V CDR1 and CDR2: GTSNPN, SVGIG (reference sequence).

This clone was observed a handful of times. The chain couples TRBV4-1 to TRBJ2-3; the D gene is possibly TRBD2 (6 bases). The CDR3 runs to 13 residues. The V end lost 6 bases, the J end lost 3 bases, and 10 bases lay between the germline ends. The germline V gene has CDR1 MGHRA and CDR2 YSYEKL. In DNA form, the CDR3 reads TGCGCCAGCAGGGGACTTACAACAGATACGCAGTATTTT. It yields the protein CASRGLTTDTQYF.

This chain uses TRBV19 with TRBJ1-5, with D hard to call. Germline loops: CDR1 LNHDA, CDR2 SQIVND (reference sequence). The CDR3 is 16 residues long. The ends were cut back, 0 bases at V and 0 bases at J, with 9 bases in the middle. CDR3 protein: CASSIDHGYSNQPQHF. CDR3 nucleotide sequence: TGTGCCAGTAGTATAGATCACGGGTATAGCAATCAGCCCCAGCATTTT.

Points on this clone: The same CDR3 can be traced to other DNA sequences in this sample. The chain joins TRBV6-1 to TRBJ2-3, with D perhaps TRBD2 (7 bases). The CDR3 extends over 14 amino acids. Trimming stripped 6 bases from V and 1 base from J, with 11 bases between. Germline V gene lookup returns CDR1 MNHNS and CDR2 SASEGT. DNA for the CDR3: TGTGCCAGCAGAGCGGGACAAGGCACAGATACGCAGTATTTT. It encodes CASRAGQGTDTQYF.

This clone was picked up a small number of times. The J gene is TRBJ2-3, the V gene TRBV4-1; the match to TRBD2 covers 9 bases. The CDR3 spans 13 residues. Germline CDR1 and CDR2: MGHRA and YSYEKL. V trimming: 4 bases; J trimming: 6 bases; junction bases outside the gene matches: 2. In DNA, the CDR3 is TGCGCCAGCAGCCGACTAGCGGTCGATACGCAGTATTTT. Translated, it gives CASSRLAVDTQYF.

This chain's CDR3 is CASTRQGAGYTGELFF. The CDR3 bases are TGTGCCAGCACGCGACAGGGGGCAGGATACACCGGGGAGCTGTTTTTT. J is TRBJ2-2 and V is TRBV7-6, with TRBD1 matching over 10 bases. After removal of 7 bases from V and 3 bases from J, the junction contained 8 bases not matched to a gene. The CDR3 has 16 amino acids. Germline CDR1 reads SGHVS; CDR2 reads FNYEAQ.

The chain uses TRBV5-5 and TRBJ2-2; 8 bases align to TRBD1. The V gene end was trimmed by 4 bases and the J gene end by 5 bases; junction bases not matched to a gene: 10. The CDR3 has 16 amino acids. The germline V gene encodes CDR1 SGHKS and CDR2 YYEKEE (reference sequence). The CDR3 spells CASSLSRTGRTGELFF. The CDR3 nucleotides are TGTGCCAGCAGCCTCTCCCGGACAGGGAGGACCGGGGAGCTGTTTTTT. Complete variable domain (other parts from reference TRBV5-5 and TRBJ2-2): DAGVTQSPTHLIKTRGQQVTLRCSPISGHKSVSWYQQVLGQGPQFIFQYYEKEERGRGNFPDRFSARQFPNYSSELNVNALLLGDSALYLCASSLSRTGRTGELFFGEGSRLTVL.

The chain carries TRBV12-2 and TRBJ1-5. TRBV12-2 is a known pseudogene. The CDR3 consists of 16 residues. The CDR3 is CASRTLRQRRDQPQHF. The CDR3, as DNA: TGTGCAAGTCGCACCTTAAGACAGCGGCGGGATCAGCCCCAGCATTTT.

This rearrangement joins TRBV6-6 to TRBJ2-7, with TRBD1 matching 7 bases. CDR1 is MNHNY, CDR2 SVGAGI, per germline (reference sequence). CDR3 length: 13 residues. The trim removed 6 bases at V and 3 bases at J, leaving 5 bases unmatched. CDR3 nucleotide sequence: TGTGCCAGCAGCACGGGACAGTACTACGAGCAGTACTTC. It translates to CASSTGQYYEQYF.

This chain connects TRBV11-2 to TRBJ1-3; TRBD1 agrees at 8 bases. Germline trimming cut 3 bases from V and 0 bases from J; bases unmatched to any gene: 7. The CDR3 has 17 amino acids. Per the germline V gene, CDR1 is SGHAT and CDR2 is FQNNGV. The CDR3 region is CASSFTGGATSGNTIYF. The CDR3 bases are TGTGCCAGCAGCTTTACAGGGGGAGCGACCTCTGGAAACACCATATATTTT. Together with reference TRBV11-2 and TRBJ1-3, the CDR3 gives the full variable domain: EAGVAQSPRYKIIEKRQSVAFWCNPISGHATLYWYQQILGQGPKLLIQFQNNGVVDDSQLPKDRFSAERLKGVDSTLKIQPAKLEDSAVYLCASSFTGGATSGNTIYFGEGSWLTVV.

V gene TRBV2 combines with J gene TRBJ2-7; 9 bases match TRBD2. The CDR3 has 14 residues. J lost 0 bases, V lost 11 bases, and 8 bases had no gene match. Germline values: CDR1 SNHLY, CDR2 FYNNEI. The CDR3 DNA reads as TGTGCCGGGGGTAGCGGGAGCGCCTCCTACGAGCAGTACTTC. Protein product: CAGGSGSASYEQYF. The whole variable domain, remainder taken from reference TRBV2 and TRBJ2-7, is EPEVTQTPSHQVTQMGQEVILRCVPISNHLYFYWYRQILGQKVEFLVSFYNNEISEKSEIFDDQFSVERPDGSNFTLKIRSTKLEDSAMYFCAGGSGSASYEQYFGPGTRLTVT.

The chain has TRBV5-4 and TRBJ2-7; possibly TRBD2 for D (6 bases). Trimming removed 10 bases at V and 3 bases at J, with 17 bases between. Germline CDR1 and CDR2: SGHNT and YYREEE (reference sequence). This CDR3 is 13 amino acids long. The CDR3, as DNA: TGTGCCGGGGGGTCTCGGGACCACTACGAGCAGTACTTC. Its translation is CAGGSRDHYEQYF.